These T cell receptor beta chains were read from a single sample in a study of cytomegalovirus exposure and HLA in healthy donors. Clones were read by immunoSEQ multiplex PCR, and TCRdb kept only the in-frame ones, dropping some. Here the sample spans 200,000 to 250,000 clones, approximately 87% being singletons. Sequencing was performed on PBMCs. The receptors were gathered from a woman in her late teens or twenties in good health and CMV-seronegative. The CDR3 runs from the conserved cysteine through the conserved F or W. The D gene is left open where the match is weak. Expanded clones get a size class; other rows say once, few or many, or leave the size out.

>TRBJ2-7|13|TRBV27|-|TRBD1
TGTGCCAGCCACAGGGGGACGGACTACGAGCAGTACTTC
CASHRGTDYEQYF
>TRBJ2-3|15|TRBV19|-|TRBD2
TGTGCCAGTAGGGCTAGCGGGGCTAGCACAGATACGCAGTATTTT
CASRASGASTDTQYF
>TRBJ2-7|15|TRBV18|-|-
TGTGCCAGCTCACGGATTGGATCGGAGCCGCGGGAGCAGTACTTC
CASSRIGSEPREQYF
>TRBJ2-5|17|TRBV9|-|TRBD2
TGTGCCAGCAGCGCTGGGCCCCTAGCGGGAGGAAGGGAGACCCAGTACTTC
CASSAGPLAGGRETQYF
>TRBJ2-2|15|TRBV9|-|-
TGTGCCAGCAGCGTGCAGGGCTCGAACACCGGGGAGCTGTTTTTT
CASSVQGSNTGELFF
>TRBJ2-3|16|TRBV11-1|once|-
TGTGCCAGCAGCTCAGGGGGGGCCCTCCGTGGGGATACGCAGTATTTT
CASSSGGALRGDTQYF
>TRBJ1-3|15|TRBV5-1|-|-
TGCGCCAGCAGCTTGGACGGCGAGCGCGGAAACACCATATATTTT
CASSLDGERGNTIYF
>TRBJ2-1|14|TRBV7-3|-|-
TGTGCCAGCAGCCCCACTCGGTATGACAATGAGCAGTTCTTC
CASSPTRYDNEQFF
>TRBJ1-2|12|TRBV29-1|-|-
TGCAGCGTTGAGAGGGGGAACTATGGCTACACCTTC
CSVERGNYGYTF
>TRBJ2-2|15|TRBV6-1|-|TRBD2
TGTGCCAGGGGAGGCGGGAGGTCGGGCACCGGGGAGCTGTTTTTT
CARGGGRSGTGELFF
>TRBJ1-1|13|TRBV5-1|-|-
TGCGCCAGCAGCTTCATGGGGGGCACTGAAGCTTTCTTT
CASSFMGGTEAFF
>TRBJ2-7|16|TRBV11-2|-|-
TGTGCCAGCAGCTTGGGGGGATATGGGCGCGCCTACGAGCAGTACTTC
CASSLGGYGRAYEQYF
>TRBJ2-1|13|TRBV5-8|-|-
TGTGCCAGCAGCTTGGCACCTTACAATGAGCAGTTCTTC
CASSLAPYNEQFF
>TRBJ1-2|13|TRBV9|few|-
TGTGCCAGCAGCGTAGCTATGGAGCATGGCTACACCTTC
CASSVAMEHGYTF
>TRBJ1-1|15|TRBV5-1|-|TRBD1
TGCGCCAGCAGCCCCCCGACAGGGGGGGACACTGAAGCTTTCTTT
CASSPPTGGDTEAFF
>TRBJ2-3|14|TRBV10-1|-|-
TGCGCCAGCAGTGAAGGCGGCAGCACAGATACGCAGTATTTT
CASSEGGSTDTQYF
>TRBJ2-1|13|TRBV7-3|-|-
TGTGCCAGCAGCTCCATGGGGTACAATGAGCAGTTCTTC
CASSSMGYNEQFF
>TRBJ1-1|15|TRBV5-4|once|-
TGTGCCAGCAGCTTGTCCCGGGTCGGGTACACTGAAGCTTTCTTT
CASSLSRVGYTEAFF